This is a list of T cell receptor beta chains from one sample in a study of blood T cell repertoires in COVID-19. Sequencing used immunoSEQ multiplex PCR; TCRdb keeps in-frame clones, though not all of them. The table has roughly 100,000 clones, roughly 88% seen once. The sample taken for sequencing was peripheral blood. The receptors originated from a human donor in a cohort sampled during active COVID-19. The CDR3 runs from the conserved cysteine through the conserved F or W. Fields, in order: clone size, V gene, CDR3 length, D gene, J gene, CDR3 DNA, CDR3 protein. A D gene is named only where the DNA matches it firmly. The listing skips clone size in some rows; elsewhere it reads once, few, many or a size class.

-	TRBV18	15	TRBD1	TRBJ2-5	TGTGCCAGCTCACCGGCCCAGGGGGCTGTGGAGACCCAGTACTTC	CASSPAQGAVETQYF
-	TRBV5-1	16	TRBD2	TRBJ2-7	TGCGCCAGCAGCTTGGCGGTCAGCGGGGGGTACTACGAGCAGTACTTC	CASSLAVSGGYYEQYF
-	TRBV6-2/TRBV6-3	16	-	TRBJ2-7	TGTGCCAGCAGTTACTCCCGGGACACCTTCTCCTACGAGCAGTACTTC	CASSYSRDTFSYEQYF
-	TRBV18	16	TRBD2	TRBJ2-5	TGTGCCAGCTCACCAAGGACTAGCGGACGGCGAGAGACCCAGTACTTC	CASSPRTSGRRETQYF
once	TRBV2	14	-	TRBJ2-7	TGTGCCAGCATGAGGGCTAGCGTCTACTACGAGCAGTACTTC	CASMRASVYYEQYF
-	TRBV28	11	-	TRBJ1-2	TGTGCCAGCCCGACAGACTATGGCTACACCTTC	CASPTDYGYTF
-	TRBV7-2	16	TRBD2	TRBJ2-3	TGTGCCAGCAGTACGGGCGCGGGGGGGAGCACAGATACGCAGTATTTT	CASSTGAGGSTDTQYF
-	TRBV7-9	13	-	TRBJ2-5	TGTGCCAGCAGCTTATGGGCCGAAGACACCCAGTACTTC	CASSLWAEDTQYF
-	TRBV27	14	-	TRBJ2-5	TGTGCCAGCAGTTTAGTCAACCGGCAAGAGACCCAGTACTTC	CASSLVNRQETQYF
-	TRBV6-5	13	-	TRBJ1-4	TGTGCCAGCAGTTACTCGACCCGGGAGAAACTGTTTTTT	CASSYSTREKLFF
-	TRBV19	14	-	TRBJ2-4	TGTGCCAGTAAACCGGGACTGGCCGGGGACATTCAGTACTTC	CASKPGLAGDIQYF
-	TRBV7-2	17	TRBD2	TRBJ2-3	TGTGCCAGCAGCTTAAGGGCTAGCGGGAGCACCGCAGATACGCAGTATTTT	CASSLRASGSTADTQYF
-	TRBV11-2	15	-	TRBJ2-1	TGTGCCAGCAGCCCCACGCGGGGAGTTTACAATGAGCAGTTCTTC	CASSPTRGVYNEQFF
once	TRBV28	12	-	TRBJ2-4	TGTGCCAGCAGCTTAAACTCCTACATTCAGTACTTC	CASSLNSYIQYF
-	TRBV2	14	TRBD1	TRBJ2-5	TGTGCCAGCAGTCTCAACAGGGGGCGAGAGACCCAGTACTTC	CASSLNRGRETQYF
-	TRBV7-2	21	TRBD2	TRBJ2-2	TGTGCCAGCAGCTTAGCGCATATAAGACTAGCGGGAATATCGGACACCGGGGAGCTGTTTTTT	CASSLAHIRLAGISDTGELFF
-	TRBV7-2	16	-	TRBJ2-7	TGTGCCAGCAGCTTAGCGAGGCAGGGGTATAGGTGGGAGCAGTACTTC	CASSLARQGYRWEQYF
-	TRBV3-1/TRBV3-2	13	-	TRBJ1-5	TGTGCCAGCAGCCAAAGCGGGTATCAGCCCCAGCATTTT	CASSQSGYQPQHF
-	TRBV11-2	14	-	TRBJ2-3	TGTGCCAGCAGCTTAGTTGTAAGCACAGATACGCAGTATTTT	CASSLVVSTDTQYF
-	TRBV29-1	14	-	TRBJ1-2	TGCAGCGTTGAAACGGCAGGGATGGCGGCGGGCTACACCTTC	CSVETAGMAAGYTF
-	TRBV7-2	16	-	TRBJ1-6	TGTGCCAGCAGTCTAAGGGGGGGTGGGAATAATTCACCCCTCCACTTT	CASSLRGGGNNSPLHF
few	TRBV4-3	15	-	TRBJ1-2	TGCGCCAGCAGCTTCGGCGGTGGAGATAGCTATGGCTACACCTTC	CASSFGGGDSYGYTF
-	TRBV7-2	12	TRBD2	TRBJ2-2	TGTGCCAGCAGCGGGGGGGGCGGGGAGCTGTTTTTT	CASSGGGGELFF
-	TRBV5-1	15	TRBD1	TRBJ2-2	TGCGCCAGCAGAGACAGGGGACAAACACCCGGGGAGCTGTTTTTT	CASRDRGQTPGELFF
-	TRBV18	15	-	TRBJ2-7	TGTGCCAGCTCACCAGACGGGACACCCAGCTACGAGCAGTACTTC	CASSPDGTPSYEQYF
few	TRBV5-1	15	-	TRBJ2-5	TGCGCCAGCAGCTCCTCAGGGTGGGGACAAGAGACCCAGTACTTC	CASSSSGWGQETQYF
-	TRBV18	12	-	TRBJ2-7	TGTGCCAGCTCACCGGGGGGAAGCGAGCAGTACTTC	CASSPGGSEQYF
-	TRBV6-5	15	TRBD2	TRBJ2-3	TGTGCCAGCAGCCGGGCAAGCGGGGGCCGAGATACGCAGTATTTT	CASSRASGGRDTQYF
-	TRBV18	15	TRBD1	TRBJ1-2	TGTGCCAGCTCACCAACGGACAGGGCTGACTATGGCTACACCTTC	CASSPTDRADYGYTF
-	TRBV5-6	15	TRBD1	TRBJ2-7	TGTGCCAGCAGCTCGCCCGGGACAGGGGTAACCGAGCAGTACTTC	CASSSPGTGVTEQYF
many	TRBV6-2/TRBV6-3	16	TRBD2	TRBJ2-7	TGTGCCAGCAGTCTTAGCGGGGGGACCTCCACCTACGAGCAGTACTTC	CASSLSGGTSTYEQYF